What follows is one T cell receptor beta chain and its context. Assay runs were performed at deep level. TCRdb's copy holds only in-frame clones and misses some; the assay was immunoSEQ multiplex PCR. Altogether 2 million to 2.5 million clones are present, 93% being singletons, with the ten largest covering 1.7%. Germline CDR1 is SGDLS and CDR2 is YYNGEE. V gave up 0 bases and J gave up 4 bases, with 14 bases separating them. The CDR3 is 15 amino acids. The data derive from a study of shared clonotypes between healthy human individuals. Naive CD8 cells lacked CD45RO and underwent positive selection for CCR7, leaving out terminally differentiated effector memory CD45RA+ cells.

The genes are TRBV9 and TRBJ2-7; perhaps TRBD2 as D (6 bases). The sample was naive CD8+ T cells from PBMCs. The source is a man aged 18 to 30 in good health. Some clones in this sample may be carry-over from other donors' samples. This chain's CDR3 is CASSVAAGSAYEQYF. The CDR3 DNA reads as TGTGCCAGCAGCGTAGCTGCCGGGAGTGCGTACGAGCAGTACTTC.